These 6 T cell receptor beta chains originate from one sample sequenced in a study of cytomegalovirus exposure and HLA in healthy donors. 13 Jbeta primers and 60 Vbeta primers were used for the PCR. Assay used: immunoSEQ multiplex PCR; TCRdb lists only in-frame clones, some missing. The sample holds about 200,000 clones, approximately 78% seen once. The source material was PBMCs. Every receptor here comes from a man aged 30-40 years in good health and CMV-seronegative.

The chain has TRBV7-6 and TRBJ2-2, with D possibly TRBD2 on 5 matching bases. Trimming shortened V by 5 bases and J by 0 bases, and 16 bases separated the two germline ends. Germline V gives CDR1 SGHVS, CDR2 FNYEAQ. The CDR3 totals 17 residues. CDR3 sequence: CASSHSRTGANTGELFF. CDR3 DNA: TGTGCCAGCAGCCACTCGAGGACTGGCGCGAACACCGGGGAGCTGTTTTTT.

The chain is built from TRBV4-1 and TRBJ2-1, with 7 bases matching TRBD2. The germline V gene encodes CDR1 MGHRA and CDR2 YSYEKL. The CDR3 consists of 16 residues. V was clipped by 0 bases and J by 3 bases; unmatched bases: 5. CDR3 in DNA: TGCGCCAGCAGCCAAGAAAGGCTAGCGGTCTACAATGAGCAGTTCTTC. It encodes CASSQERLAVYNEQFF.

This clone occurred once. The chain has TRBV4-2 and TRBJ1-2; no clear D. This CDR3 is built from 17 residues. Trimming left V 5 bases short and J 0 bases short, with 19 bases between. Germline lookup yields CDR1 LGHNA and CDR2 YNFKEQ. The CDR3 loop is CASSDQPQDGANYGYTF. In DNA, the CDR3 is TGTGCCAGCAGCGACCAGCCACAAGACGGGGCTAACTATGGCTACACCTTC.

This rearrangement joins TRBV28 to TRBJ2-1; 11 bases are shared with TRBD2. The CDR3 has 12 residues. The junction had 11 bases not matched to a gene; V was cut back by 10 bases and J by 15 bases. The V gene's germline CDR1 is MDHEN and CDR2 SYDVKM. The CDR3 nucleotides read TGTGCCACCATACTAGCGGGGGTTCAATGGTTCTTC. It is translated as CATILAGVQWFF.

Here the CDR3 reads CASSFLRQGAWETQYF. CDR3 DNA: TGTGCCAGCAGTTTTTTGCGCCAGGGGGCTTGGGAGACCCAGTACTTC. This chain joins TRBV6-5 and TRBJ2-5, with 8 bases aligning to TRBD1. The V and J ends lost 4 bases and 5 bases, in that order; junction bases with no gene match: 12. The CDR3 runs to 16 residues. Germline loops: CDR1 MNHEY, CDR2 SVGAGI.

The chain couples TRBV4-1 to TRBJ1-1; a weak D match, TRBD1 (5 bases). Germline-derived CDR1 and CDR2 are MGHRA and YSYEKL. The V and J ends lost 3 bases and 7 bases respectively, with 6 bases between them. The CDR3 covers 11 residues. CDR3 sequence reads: CASSQQGEAFF. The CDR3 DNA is TGCGCCAGCAGCCAGCAGGGTGAAGCTTTCTTT.